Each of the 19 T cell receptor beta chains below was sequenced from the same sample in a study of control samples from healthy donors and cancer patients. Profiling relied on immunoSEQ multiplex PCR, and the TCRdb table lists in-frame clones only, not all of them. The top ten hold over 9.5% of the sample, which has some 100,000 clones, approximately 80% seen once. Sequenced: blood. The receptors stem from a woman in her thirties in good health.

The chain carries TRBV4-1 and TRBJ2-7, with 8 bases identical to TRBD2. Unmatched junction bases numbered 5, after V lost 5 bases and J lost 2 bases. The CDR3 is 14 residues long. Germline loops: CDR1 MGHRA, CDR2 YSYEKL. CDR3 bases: TGCGCCAGCAGCTCCGGGACTAGACCCTACGAGCAGTACTTC. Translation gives CASSSGTRPYEQYF.

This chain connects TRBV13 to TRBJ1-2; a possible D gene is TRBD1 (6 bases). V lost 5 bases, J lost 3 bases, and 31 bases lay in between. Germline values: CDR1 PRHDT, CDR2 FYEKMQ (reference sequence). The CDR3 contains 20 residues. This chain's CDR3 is CASSPDMWGQEFGGDYGYTF. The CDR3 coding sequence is TGTGCCAGCAGCCCCGACATGTGGGGGCAAGAGTTTGGAGGAGACTATGGCTACACCTTC.

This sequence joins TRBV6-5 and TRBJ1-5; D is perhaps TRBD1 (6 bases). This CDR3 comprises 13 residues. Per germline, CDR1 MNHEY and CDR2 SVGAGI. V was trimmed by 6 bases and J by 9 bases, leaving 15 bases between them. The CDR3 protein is CASSSQGAAPQHF. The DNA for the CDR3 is TGTGCCAGCAGCTCACAGGGAGCTGCGCCCCAGCATTTT.

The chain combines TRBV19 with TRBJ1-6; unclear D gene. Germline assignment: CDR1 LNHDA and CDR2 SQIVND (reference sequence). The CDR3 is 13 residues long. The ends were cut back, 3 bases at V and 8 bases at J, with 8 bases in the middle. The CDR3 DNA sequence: TGTGCCAGTAGTATGAGGGAGGATTCACCCCTCCACTTT. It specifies CASSMREDSPLHF.

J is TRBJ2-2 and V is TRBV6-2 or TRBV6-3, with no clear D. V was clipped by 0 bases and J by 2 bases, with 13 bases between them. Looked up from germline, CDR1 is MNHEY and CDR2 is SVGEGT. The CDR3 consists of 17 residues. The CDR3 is CASSYSAPVLNTGELFF. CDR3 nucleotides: TGTGCCAGCAGTTACTCGGCTCCTGTTCTAAACACCGGGGAGCTGTTTTTT.

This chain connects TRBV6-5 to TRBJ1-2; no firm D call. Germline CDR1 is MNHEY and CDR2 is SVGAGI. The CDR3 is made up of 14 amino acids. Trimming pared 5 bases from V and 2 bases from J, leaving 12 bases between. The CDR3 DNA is TGTGCCAGCAGTCAAATGAGTTGGAACTATGGCTACACCTTC. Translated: CASSQMSWNYGYTF.

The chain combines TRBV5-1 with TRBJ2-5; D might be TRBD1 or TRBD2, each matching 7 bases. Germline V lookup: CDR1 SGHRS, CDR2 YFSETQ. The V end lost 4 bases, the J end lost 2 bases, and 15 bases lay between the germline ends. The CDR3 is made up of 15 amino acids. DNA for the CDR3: TGCGCCAGCAGCCCCATCAGGGGGGGACAAGAGACCCAGTACTTC. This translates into CASSPIRGGQETQYF.

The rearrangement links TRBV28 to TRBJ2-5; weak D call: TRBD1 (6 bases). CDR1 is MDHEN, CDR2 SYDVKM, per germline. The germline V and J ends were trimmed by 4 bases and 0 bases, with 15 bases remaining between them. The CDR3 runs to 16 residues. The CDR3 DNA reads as TGTGCCAGCAGTTACTACCTAAACAGGGACCAAGAGACCCAGTACTTC. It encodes CASSYYLNRDQETQYF.

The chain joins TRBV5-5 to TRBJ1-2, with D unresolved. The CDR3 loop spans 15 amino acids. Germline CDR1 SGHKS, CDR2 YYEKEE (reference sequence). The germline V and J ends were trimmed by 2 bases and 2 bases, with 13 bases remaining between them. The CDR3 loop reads CASSFDTAINYGYTF. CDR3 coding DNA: TGTGCCAGCAGCTTTGATACAGCCATAAACTATGGCTACACCTTC.

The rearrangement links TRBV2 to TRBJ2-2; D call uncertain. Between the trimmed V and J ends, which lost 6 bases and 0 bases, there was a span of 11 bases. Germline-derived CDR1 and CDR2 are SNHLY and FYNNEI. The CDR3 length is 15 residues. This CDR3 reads CASSGTPTNTGELFF. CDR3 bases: TGTGCCAGCAGCGGCACCCCCACGAACACCGGGGAGCTGTTTTTT.

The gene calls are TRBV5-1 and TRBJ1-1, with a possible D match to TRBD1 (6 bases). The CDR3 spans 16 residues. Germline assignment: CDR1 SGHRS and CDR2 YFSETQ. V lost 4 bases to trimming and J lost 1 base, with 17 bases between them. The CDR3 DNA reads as TGCGCCAGCAGCCTAGGAGGAGGGGGAGAGAACACTGAAGCTTTCTTT. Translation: CASSLGGGGENTEAFF.

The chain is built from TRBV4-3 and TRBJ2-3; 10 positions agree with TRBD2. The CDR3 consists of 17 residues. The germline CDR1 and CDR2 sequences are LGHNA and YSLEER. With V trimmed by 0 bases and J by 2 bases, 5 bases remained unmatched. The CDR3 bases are TGCGCCAGCAGCCAAGACTTCGGGACTAGCGTCACAGATACGCAGTATTTT. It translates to CASSQDFGTSVTDTQYF.

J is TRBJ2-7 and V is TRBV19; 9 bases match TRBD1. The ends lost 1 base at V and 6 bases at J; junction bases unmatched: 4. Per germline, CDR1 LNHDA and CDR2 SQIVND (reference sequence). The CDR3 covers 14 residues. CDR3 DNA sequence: TGTGCCAGTAGTATAGGAGGACAGGGGCGCGAGCAGTACTTC. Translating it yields CASSIGGQGREQYF.

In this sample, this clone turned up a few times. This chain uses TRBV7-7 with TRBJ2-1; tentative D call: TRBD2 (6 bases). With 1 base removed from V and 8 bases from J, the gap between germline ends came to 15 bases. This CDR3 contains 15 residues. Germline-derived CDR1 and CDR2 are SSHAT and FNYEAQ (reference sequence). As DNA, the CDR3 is TGTGCCAGCAGCTTAGGGGCGGGGTCTGGGGATGAGCAGTTCTTC. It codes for CASSLGAGSGDEQFF.

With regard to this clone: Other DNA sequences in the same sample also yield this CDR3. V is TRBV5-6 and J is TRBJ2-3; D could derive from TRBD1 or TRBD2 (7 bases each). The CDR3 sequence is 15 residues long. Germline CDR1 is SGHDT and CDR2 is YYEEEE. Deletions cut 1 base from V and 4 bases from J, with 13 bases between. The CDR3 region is CASSLRGRGPDTQYF. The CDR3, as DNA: TGTGCCAGCAGCTTGAGGGGGCGGGGGCCAGATACGCAGTATTTT.

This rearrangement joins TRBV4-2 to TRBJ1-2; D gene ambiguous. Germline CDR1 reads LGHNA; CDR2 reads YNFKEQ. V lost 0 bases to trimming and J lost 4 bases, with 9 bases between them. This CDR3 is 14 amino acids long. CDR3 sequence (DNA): TGTGCCAGCAGCCAAGAGGAAGGCCCCTATGGCTACACCTTC. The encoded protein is CASSQEEGPYGYTF.

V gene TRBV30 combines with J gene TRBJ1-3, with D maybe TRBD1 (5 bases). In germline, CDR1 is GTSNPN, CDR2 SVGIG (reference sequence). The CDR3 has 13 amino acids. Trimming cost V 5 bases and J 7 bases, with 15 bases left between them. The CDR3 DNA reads TGTGCCTGGGCTCGACAGCCCGGGAACACCATATATTTT. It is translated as CAWARQPGNTIYF.

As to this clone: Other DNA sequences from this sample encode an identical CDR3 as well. CDR3 sequence reads: CASSERTGGYGYTF. Written as DNA, the CDR3 is TGTGCCAGCAGTGAAAGAACAGGTGGCTATGGCTACACCTTC. J is TRBJ1-2 and V is TRBV6-1; D is possibly TRBD1 (5 bases). The length of the CDR3 is 14 residues. CDR1 is MNHNS and CDR2 is SASEGT in the germline V gene. Trimming took off 2 bases at V and 4 bases at J, with 11 bases between the two ends.

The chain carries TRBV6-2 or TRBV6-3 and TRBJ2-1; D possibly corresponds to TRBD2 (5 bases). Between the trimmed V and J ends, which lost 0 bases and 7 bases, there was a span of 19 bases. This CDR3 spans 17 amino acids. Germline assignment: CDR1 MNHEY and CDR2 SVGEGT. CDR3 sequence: CASSYSIGLARSNEQFF. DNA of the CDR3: TGTGCCAGCAGTTACTCGATAGGTTTAGCGAGATCGAATGAGCAGTTCTTC.